This TCR beta chain was documented in a study of blood T cells in healthy people across ages (dated by TCRdb to the mid-2010s). Describing the broader study: In model experiments, template switching captured about one uniquely barcoded TCR beta cDNA molecule for every two T cells. Two additional independent replicas of 1 million unique cDNA reads from the same blood draw were analyzed for two donors (one aged 18 to 30 and one aged 80 or older). To avoid experimental bias, donors of different ages were distributed randomly across sequencing lanes. The donors were divided into four age groups: young (average around 17 years), middle-aged (around 37), aged (approximately 62) and long-lived (more than 75). Age-related changes in TCR beta repertoire diversity were measured in the study by deep sequencing normalized with unique cDNA molecular identifiers. Points the paper makes about the study in general: Compared with the aged group, the long-lived group had more naive CD4+ T cells, fewer expanded clones and increased TCR diversity, suggesting age selection. Total diversity estimates from one million sequenced T cells were considered lower bounds and underestimates. The percentage of naive T cells measured by flow cytometry correlated strongly with observed TCR beta diversity. Because donor CMV infection status was unknown, age-related changes in expanded clonotypes were potentially confounded. Bulk unsorted PBMC profiling prevented conclusive comparison of naive and antigen-experienced compartments. As age increased, observed TCR beta diversity per million T cells dropped in a roughly linear way, and a significant reduction was already evident by age about 40.

Taken from the germline V gene, the CDR1 and CDR2 loops are MDHEN and SYDVKM. The CDR3, cysteine through phenylalanine, is 16 amino acids long. Just the 48-base CDR3 DNA is kept, in frame starting at base 1. The junction carries 13 bases between V and J, which are trimmed by 1 base and 1 base respectively. For this clonotype: Its antigen remains unidentified. No clone much larger than this one lies a single base away; base qualities are absent.

The library was produced with 5' RACE. The reads were generated on an Illumina HiSeq 2500. A second PCR of about 6 to 11 cycles was performed with a sample-barcoded 5' primer and a J-beta primer mix. Each TCR beta cDNA molecule received a unique molecular identifier from a template-switch 5' adaptor carrying 12 random nucleotides. At least 3 million CDR3-containing paired-end reads were obtained from each sample. First-strand cDNA synthesis was performed from all RNA using the Mint cDNA synthesis kit, with priming by a TRBC-specific oligonucleotide. Following uracil-DNA glycosylase treatment, a first 18-cycle PCR with universal primers M1SS and BC2_uni_R was performed on all cDNA. In the authors' own workflow: For normalization, 1 million high-quality reads were randomly selected from each sample, with every read carrying a distinct molecular identifier. Instead of being binned into consensus sequences, reads with shared molecular identifiers were discarded. MiTCR, with a Q25 quality threshold and the strictest error-elimination algorithm, was used for CDR3 identification, clonotype clustering and error correction. A nonparametric unseen species model using Euler transformation provided a lower-bound estimate of total TCR beta diversity. The public reads were run again by TCRdb, first through fastp at Q25 and then through MiXCR, and only productive beta chains were kept. Entries that share a CDR3 protein sequence are merged under the most common genes and DNA. The V and J calls shown here were made by TCRdb, not taken from the authors' results. The sample table contains 1,100,000 or so distinct CDR3 sequences; only one count was recorded for more than 40% of them. Approximately 19% of the sample is in the top ten clones.

The donors were roughly 38 Caucasian individuals from Russia, aged 6 to 90 years, who were systemically healthy. Around 9.8 milliliters of peripheral blood were collected from each donor into EDTA-treated Vacutainer tubes. Ficoll-Paque density-gradient centrifugation was used to isolate PBMCs, with at least 7 million obtained per sample. Total RNA was extracted from PBMCs with Trizol reagent, with at least 6 micrograms obtained per sample. For every donor, flow cytometry on a PBMC aliquot measured the percentage of naive CD45RAhigh/CD27high T cells. The clonotype was recovered from an older woman in good health. What was sequenced was blood. The chain was built from TRBV28 and TRBJ2-5; TRBD1 is possibly the D segment (5 matching bases). CDR3 reads: CASSLSQGIRQETQYF. The bases read TGTGCCAGCAGTTTATCCCAGGGTATTCGCCAAGAGACCCAGTACTTC.